These T cell receptor beta chains were read from a single sample in a study of Ad26.COV2.S vaccination and SARS-CoV-2 variants. Assay used: immunoSEQ multiplex PCR; TCRdb lists only in-frame clones, some missing. This repertoire shows about 410,000 clones, approximately 91% found once; its top ten account for 1.5% to 2%. Sequenced material: peripheral blood, taken in a trial of Ad26.COV2.S vaccine versus placebo. The source of these receptors is a person aged 18 to 65 who received the Ad26.COV2.S COVID-19 vaccine or a placebo. CDR3s include the opening cysteine and the closing phenylalanine or tryptophan. A D gene is named only where the DNA matches it firmly. Part of the rows lack a size; the others show once, few, many or a class for expanded clones.

cdr3_aa cdr3_nt v_call d_call j_call clone_size
CATSRDPSRISYNEQFF TGTGCCACCAGCAGAGACCCAAGCCGGATCTCCTACAATGAGCAGTTCTTC TRBV15 NA TRBJ2-1 NA
CASSLGPRAGEKLFF TGTGCCAGCAGCTTAGGCCCCAGGGCGGGTGAAAAACTGTTTTTT TRBV7-9 NA TRBJ1-4 NA
CATSRALPETQYF TGTGCCACCAGCAGAGCTCTCCCTGAGACCCAGTACTTC TRBV15 NA TRBJ2-5 NA
CASSRWGREGQGNEQFF TGCGCCAGCAGCCGATGGGGGCGGGAGGGCCAAGGGAATGAGCAGTTCTTC TRBV4-1 TRBD2 TRBJ2-1 NA
CASLPGQGRGEEQYF TGTGCCAGCCTACCGGGACAGGGGCGGGGGGAGGAGCAGTACTTC TRBV28 TRBD1 TRBJ2-7 NA
CASSLVGGQGGNTIYF TGTGCCAGCAGCTTAGTCGGAGGACAGGGAGGAAACACCATATATTTT TRBV7-9 TRBD1 TRBJ1-3 few
CAWRVGTVKNTEAFF TGTGCCTGGAGGGTAGGGACAGTCAAGAACACTGAAGCTTTCTTT TRBV30 TRBD1 TRBJ1-1 NA
CASSPGLAGGEQFF TGTGCCAGCTCACCGGGACTAGCGGGAGGTGAGCAGTTCTTC TRBV18 TRBD2 TRBJ2-1 NA
CATSRSILPGQGLTDTQYF TGTGCCACCAGCAGATCGATCCTACCGGGACAGGGGTTGACAGATACGCAGTATTTT TRBV15 TRBD1 TRBJ2-3 NA
CASSPRGGGTYEQYF TGCGCCAGCAGCCCGAGGGGGGGAGGCACCTACGAGCAGTACTTC TRBV4-1 NA TRBJ2-7 once
CASSPRPDAGELFF TGCGCCAGCAGCCCTCGGCCGGACGCCGGGGAGCTGTTTTTT TRBV4-1 NA TRBJ2-2 NA
CASSIGRVGNEQYF TGTGCCAGTAGTATAGGCAGGGTTGGCAACGAGCAGTACTTC TRBV19 NA TRBJ2-7 NA
CSADSVYNEQFF TGCAGCGCCGACTCCGTCTACAATGAGCAGTTCTTC TRBV29-1 NA TRBJ2-1 NA
CASSLQGRQPQHF TGTGCCAGTAGTCTACAGGGAAGGCAGCCCCAGCATTTT TRBV19 NA TRBJ1-5 NA
CASSEAGRGGYTF TGTGCCAGCAGTGAAGCGGGTCGTGGGGGCTACACCTTC TRBV2 NA TRBJ1-2 once
CATSGDLRANVLTF TGTGCCACCTCGGGGGACCTGCGGGCCAACGTCCTGACTTTC TRBV6-5 NA TRBJ2-6 NA
CASSRKGGYGYGYTF TGTGCCAGTAGTAGGAAGGGGGGGTATGGTTATGGCTACACCTTC TRBV19 NA TRBJ1-2 NA
CATSDFPGETQYF TGTGCCACCAGTGATTTCCCCGGAGAAACCCAGTACTTC TRBV24-1 NA TRBJ2-5 NA
CASSLRRYEQYF TGTGCCAGCAGTTTGCGGAGGTACGAGCAGTACTTC TRBV28 NA TRBJ2-7 NA
CAISVPLGGENTIYF TGTGCCATCAGTGTACCGTTGGGGGGAGAAAACACCATATATTTT TRBV10-3 NA TRBJ1-3 NA